This entry lists 25 T cell receptor beta chains sequenced from one sample in a study of CD8 T cells in ankylosing spondylitis. TCRdb redid the calling of the 5' RACE reads with MiXCR, one entry per CDR3 protein. The data contain approximately 260,000 distinct CDR3 sequences, roughly 8.6% of them singletons. Sequenced sample: blood, either unsorted or a sorted T cell fraction (not recorded which). The source is a male donor with ankylosing spondylitis or in good health (not recorded which).

This clonotype showed up many times. The V and J genes are TRBV4-1 and TRBJ1-2; TRBD1 matches 7 bases. This CDR3 has 14 amino acids. V lost 3 bases to trimming and J lost 3 bases; unmatched junction nucleotides: 4. Germline V gene lookup returns CDR1 MGHRA and CDR2 YSYEKL. CDR3: CASSQTGSDYGYTF. Here the CDR3 DNA reads TGCGCCAGCAGCCAGACAGGGAGCGACTATGGCTACACCTTC.

This clonotype was counted ten times or more. The gene calls are TRBV10-2 and TRBJ1-1; D remains unclear. Per the germline V gene, CDR1 is WSHSY and CDR2 is SAAADI. V was clipped by 6 bases and J by 0 bases, with 11 bases between them. CDR3 length: 14 amino acids. The CDR3, as DNA: TGCGCCAGCAGAATGGTGAACATGAACACTGAAGCTTTCTTT. Protein: CASRMVNMNTEAFF.

This clonotype was seen ten or more times. This chain uses TRBV2 with TRBJ2-1; D is ambiguous. The germline V gene encodes CDR1 SNHLY and CDR2 FYNNEI. This CDR3 spans 13 amino acids. V was trimmed by 6 bases and J by 4 bases, leaving 10 bases between them. The CDR3, as DNA: TGTGCCAGCAGGGCTGACACGTACAATGAGCAGTTCTTC. It yields the protein CASRADTYNEQFF.

The sample holds many counts of this clonotype. The chain is built from TRBV6-2 or TRBV6-3 and TRBJ1-5, with D possibly being TRBD1 (5 bases). Trimming left V 0 bases short and J 3 bases short, with 12 bases between. CDR1 and CDR2 from the germline V gene are MNHEY and SVGEGT. This CDR3 is built from 16 residues. CDR3 sequence (DNA): TGTGCCAGCAGTTACTCCCCGGCCGGGGCCAATCAGCCCCAGCATTTT. Translated, it gives CASSYSPAGANQPQHF.

In this sample, this clonotype turned up many times. The chain recombines TRBV5-6 with TRBJ1-2; 7 bases match TRBD1. The germline V gene encodes CDR1 SGHDT and CDR2 YYEEEE. V shed 4 bases and J 5 bases; nucleotides not matched to a gene: 5. The length of the CDR3 is 13 residues. DNA for the CDR3: TGTGCCAGCAGCGATACGGGACAGTATGGCTACACCTTC. It specifies CASSDTGQYGYTF.

This clonotype was seen only a few times. V gene TRBV15 combines with J gene TRBJ2-1, with TRBD1 matching over 11 bases. The CDR3 consists of 16 residues. The V gene end was trimmed by 0 bases and the J gene end by 7 bases; junction bases not matched to a gene: 5. Germline lookup yields CDR1 LNHNV and CDR2 YYDKDF (reference sequence). The CDR3 loop reads CATSRERTGGANEQFF. CDR3 sequence (DNA): TGTGCCACCAGCAGAGAGAGGACAGGGGGCGCGAATGAGCAGTTCTTC.

This clonotype was seen ten or more times. The rearrangement joins TRBV20-1 to TRBJ2-5; 9 nucleotides agree with TRBD1. This CDR3 region has 18 residues. Germline loops: CDR1 DFQATT, CDR2 SNEGSKA (reference sequence). The J segment lost 4 bases and the V segment lost 1 base, leaving 16 bases of the junction unmatched. This CDR3 reads CSARAFRDREGLGETQYF. The CDR3, as DNA: TGCAGTGCTAGAGCGTTCCGGGACAGGGAAGGTTTGGGAGAGACCCAGTACTTC.

The V and J genes are TRBV20-1 and TRBJ1-5, with unresolved D. The CDR3 runs to 13 residues. Germline V gene sequence: CDR1 DFQATT, CDR2 SNEGSKA (reference sequence). V was cut by 0 bases and J by 2 bases, with 5 bases left in between. The CDR3 loop reads CSARDTGNQPQHF. CDR3 in DNA: TGCAGTGCTAGAGACACGGGCAATCAGCCCCAGCATTTT.

This clonotype was counted at least ten times. The V gene is TRBV5-5, the J gene TRBJ2-3, with no clear D. CDR1 SGHKS and CDR2 YYEKEE come from the germline V gene (reference sequence). V lost 3 bases and J lost 2, with 10 bases in between. The CDR3 sequence is 14 residues long. CDR3 DNA: TGTGCCAGCAGCTCCACGAGTACCACAGATACGCAGTATTTT. This translates into CASSSTSTTDTQYF. The variable domain in full, completed from reference TRBV5-5 and TRBJ2-3, reads DAGVTQSPTHLIKTRGQQVTLRCSPISGHKSVSWYQQVLGQGPQFIFQYYEKEERGRGNFPDRFSARQFPNYSSELNVNALLLGDSALYLCASSSTSTTDTQYFGPGTRLTVL.

This clonotype was counted at least ten times. This chain links TRBV20-1 with TRBJ1-6, with a tentative D call TRBD1 (5 bases). This CDR3 contains 16 residues. Deletions cut 0 bases from V and 9 bases from J, with 18 bases between. Germline CDR1 and CDR2: DFQATT and SNEGSKA (reference sequence). The CDR3 bases are TGCAGTGCTAGAGATAGGTCAAGGACAACAACTTCACCCCTCCACTTT. Translating gives CSARDRSRTTTSPLHF.

This clonotype occurred many times. This chain joins TRBV21-1 and TRBJ2-1; the tabulated D call, TRBD1, remains unverified against the DNA. TRBV21-1 is given as a pseudogene. The CDR3 consists of 14 residues. In DNA, the CDR3 is TGTGCCAGCAGCAAAGAGGGGGCCATATGGGAGCAGTTCTTC. The encoded protein is CASSKEGAIWEQFF.

Many counts were recorded for this clonotype. The chain recombines TRBV7-9 with TRBJ2-1; 7 nucleotides agree with TRBD2. From germline, CDR1 is SEHNR and CDR2 FQNEAQ (reference sequence). Trimming at V came to 5 bases and at J to 0 bases, leaving 10 bases not matched to a gene. The CDR3 covers 17 residues. CDR3 sequence: CASSVLLASSSYNEQFF. The DNA of the CDR3 is TGTGCCAGCAGCGTCCTACTAGCGTCGAGCTCCTACAATGAGCAGTTCTTC.

This clonotype was picked up a small number of times. The J gene is TRBJ1-5, the V gene TRBV20-1, with TRBD1 as a possible D gene (5 bases). This CDR3 is 16 amino acids long. The germline V and J ends were trimmed by 6 bases and 1 base, with 19 bases remaining between them. The germline V gene encodes CDR1 DFQATT and CDR2 SNEGSKA (reference sequence). CDR3 region: CSAARSRGGSNQPQHF. The CDR3 bases are TGCAGTGCCGCCCGTAGTAGGGGAGGGAGCAATCAGCCCCAGCATTTT.

This clonotype was counted ten times or more. The chain employs TRBV7-8 and TRBJ2-7, with no clear D. V was clipped by 4 bases and J by 5 bases, with 15 bases between them. This CDR3 is 14 amino acids long. Germline CDR1 is SGHVS and CDR2 is FQNEAQ. The CDR3 sequence is CASSYGSPWDEQYF. CDR3 sequence (DNA): TGTGCCAGCAGCTATGGCAGCCCCTGGGACGAGCAGTACTTC. The full variable domain, in which reference TRBV7-8 and TRBJ2-7 provide the parts outside the CDR3, is GAGVSQSPRYKVAKRGQDVALRCDPISGHVSLFWYQQALGQGPEFLTYFQNEAQLDKSGLPSDRFFAERPEGSVSTLKIQRTQQEDSAVYLCASSYGSPWDEQYFGPGTRLTVT.

This chain uses TRBV7-8 with TRBJ2-5; 8 bases are a match to TRBD2. This CDR3 has 16 residues. Trimming removed 0 bases from V and 2 bases from J; junction bases left unmatched: 5. Germline CDR1 is SGHVS and CDR2 is FQNEAQ. In DNA, the CDR3 is TGTGCCAGCAGCTTAGCGGAGCGGGGGACTCAAGAGACCCAGTACTTC. Translated, it gives CASSLAERGTQETQYF.

This clonotype has a count of ten or more. The CDR3 bases are TGCAGCGTTGAAAAGGGGAAGAACTATGGCTACACCTTC. Translating it yields CSVEKGKNYGYTF. The rearrangement joins TRBV29-1 to TRBJ1-2, with D perhaps TRBD1 (5 bases). CDR1 is SQVTM and CDR2 is ANQGSEA in the germline V gene. The CDR3 runs to 13 residues. Trimming left V 2 bases short and J 2 bases short, with 9 bases between.

This clonotype was detected many times. This sequence joins TRBV20-1 and TRBJ2-6, with no clear D. CDR3 size: 13 residues. Trimming left V 5 bases short and J 4 bases short, with 9 bases between. The germline V gene has CDR1 DFQATT and CDR2 SNEGSKA (reference sequence). The CDR3 DNA reads TGCAGTGCTCCTTCCGGGGGGGCCAACGTCCTGACTTTC. This gives the protein CSAPSGGANVLTF.

The chain joins TRBV11-3 to TRBJ2-2; maybe TRBD2 (5 bases). Trimming took off 2 bases at V and 10 bases at J, with 14 bases between the two ends. The CDR3 has 14 amino acids. The germline CDR1 and CDR2 sequences are SGHNT and YENEEA. CDR3: CASSLPGNQAELFF. The CDR3, as DNA: TGTGCCAGCAGCTTACCGGGAAACCAGGCGGAGCTGTTTTTT.

This clonotype was found a few times. The chain is built from TRBV15 and TRBJ1-1; D is undetermined. This CDR3 region has 13 residues. V was pared by 2 bases and J by 6 bases, with 10 bases between. Looked up from germline, CDR1 is LNHNV and CDR2 is YYDKDF (reference sequence). Here the CDR3 DNA reads TGTGCCACCAGCAGAAAGGACGGGTCTGAAGCTTTCTTT. Encoded protein: CATSRKDGSEAFF.

This clonotype was recorded many times. The rearrangement links TRBV12-3 or TRBV12-4 to TRBJ1-3; weak D call: TRBD1 (6 bases). The CDR3 has 14 residues. Trimming stripped 5 bases from V and 8 bases from J, with 16 bases between. This chain's CDR3 is CASSMRTAKYTIYF. In DNA form, the CDR3 reads TGTGCCAGCAGTATGAGGACAGCCAAATACACCATATATTTT.

This clonotype has only a few counts. The V gene is TRBV27, the J gene TRBJ1-5; a weak D match, TRBD1 (5 bases). The CDR3 totals 14 residues. V was clipped by 5 bases and J by 10 bases, with 18 bases between them. Germline CDR1 is MNHEY and CDR2 is SMNVEV (reference sequence). The CDR3 here is CASSRGTASYPQHF. For the CDR3, the DNA is TGTGCCAGCAGTAGAGGGACCGCCTCTTATCCCCAGCATTTT.

At least ten counts were recorded for this clonotype. The V call is TRBV12-3 or TRBV12-4, the J call TRBJ1-5, with 8 bases lining up with TRBD1. The length of the CDR3 is 15 residues. Losses at the gene ends were 0 bases for V and 6 bases for J; bases not matched to a gene: 4. CDR3 nucleotides: TGTGCCAGCAGTTTAGCACAGGGGGGAGCTCAGCCCCAGCATTTT. As protein: CASSLAQGGAQPQHF.

This clonotype was recorded at least ten times. A read error is likely here: a far larger clone is one base away. This sequence joins TRBV5-1 and TRBJ2-5, with D unresolved. CDR1 and CDR2 from the germline V gene are SGHRS and YFSETQ. Trimming cost V 4 bases and J 3 bases, with 4 bases left between them. This CDR3 contains 11 residues. CDR3 DNA sequence: TGCGCCAGCAGCATGGAAGAGACCCAGTACTTC. Translating gives CASSMEETQYF.

This clonotype was seen more than once but under ten times. The V and J genes are TRBV30 and TRBJ1-4; 7 positions match TRBD1. Germline assignment: CDR1 GTSNPN and CDR2 SVGIG (reference sequence). This CDR3 spans 14 amino acids. The trim removed 0 bases at V and 7 bases at J, leaving 5 bases unmatched. The CDR3: CAWSVTGALEKLFF. The CDR3 coding sequence is TGTGCCTGGAGTGTAACAGGGGCGCTTGAAAAACTGTTTTTT.

This clonotype has at least ten counts. The chain couples TRBV7-8 to TRBJ2-1; D remains ambiguous. The V end lost 2 bases, the J end lost 0 bases, and 14 bases lay between the germline ends. The CDR3 totals 17 residues. Per the germline V gene, CDR1 is SGHVS and CDR2 is FQNEAQ. CDR3 DNA sequence: TGTGCCAGCAGCTTATCCCCAAGGCCCAGCTCCTACAATGAGCAGTTCTTC. As protein: CASSLSPRPSSYNEQFF.